This T cell receptor beta chain originates from a study of blood T cell repertoires in COVID-19. This table comes from immunoSEQ multiplex PCR, and its TCRdb copy is limited to in-frame clones, with some not included. The profile shows more than 300,000 clones, about nine tenths of them singletons. CDR3 length: 16 residues. Looked up from germline, CDR1 is MDHEN and CDR2 is SYDVKM. V shed 5 bases and J 10 bases; nucleotides not matched to a gene: 14. The rearrangement uses TRBV28 and TRBJ2-1; 10 positions match TRBD1. The receptor comes from a man aged 25 to 45 who had recovered from COVID-19. The sample was PBMCs or T cells enriched from blood (not recorded which). CDR3 DNA: TGTGCCAGCAGTCATGGCCCGGGACAGGGGAAATTAGAGCAGTTCTTC. Its protein is CASSHGPGQGKLEQFF. Full variable domain (remainder filled in from reference TRBV28 and TRBJ2-1): DVKVTQSSRYLVKRTGEKVFLECVQDMDHENMFWYRQDPGLGLRLIYFSYDVKMKEKGDIPEGYSVSREKKERFSLILESASTNQTSMYLCASSHGPGQGKLEQFFGPGTRLTVL.